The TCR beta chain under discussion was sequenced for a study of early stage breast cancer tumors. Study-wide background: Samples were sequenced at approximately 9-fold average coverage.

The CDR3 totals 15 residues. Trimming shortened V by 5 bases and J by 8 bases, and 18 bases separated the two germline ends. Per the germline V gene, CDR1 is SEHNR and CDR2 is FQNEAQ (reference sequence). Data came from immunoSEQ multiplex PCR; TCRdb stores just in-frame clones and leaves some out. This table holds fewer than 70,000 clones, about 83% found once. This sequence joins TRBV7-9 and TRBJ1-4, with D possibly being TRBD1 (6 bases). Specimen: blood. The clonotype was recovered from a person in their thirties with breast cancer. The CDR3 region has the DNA TGTGCCAGCAGCCGGACAGCCCCTTCCCTCGAAAAACTGTTTTTT. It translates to CASSRTAPSLEKLFF.